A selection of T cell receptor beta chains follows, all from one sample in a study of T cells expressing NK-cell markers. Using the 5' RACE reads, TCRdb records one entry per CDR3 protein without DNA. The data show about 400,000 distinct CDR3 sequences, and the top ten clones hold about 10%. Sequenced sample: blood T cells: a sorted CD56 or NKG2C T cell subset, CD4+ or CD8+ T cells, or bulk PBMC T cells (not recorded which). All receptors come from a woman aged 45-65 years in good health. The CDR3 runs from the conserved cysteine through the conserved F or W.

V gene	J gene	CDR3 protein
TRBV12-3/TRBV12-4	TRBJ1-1	CASTYKANTEAFF
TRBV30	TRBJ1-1	CAWSRGEAEAFF
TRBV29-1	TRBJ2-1	CSVDRDTNNEQFF
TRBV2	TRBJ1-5	CASSEAQGYQPQHF
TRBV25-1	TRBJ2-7	CASSSQLSHPVNYEQYF
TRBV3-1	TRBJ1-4	CASSQASWTRGSGKLFF
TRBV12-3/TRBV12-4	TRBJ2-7	CASSRLSGSSREQYF
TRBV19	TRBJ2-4	CASRLAGEAKNIQYF
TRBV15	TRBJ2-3	CATSMSGLGDTDTQYF
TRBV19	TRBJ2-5	CASSIIRSGRSRETQYF
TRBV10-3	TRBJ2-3	CAISAGGSSTDTQYF
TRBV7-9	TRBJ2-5	CASSYTSEETQYF
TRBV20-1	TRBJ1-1	CSARDTRSGQAPAEAFF
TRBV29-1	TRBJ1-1	CSVGVMGDSEAFF
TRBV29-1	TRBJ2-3	CSALAGGPTQYF
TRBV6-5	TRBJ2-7	CASREAPSFNTEQYF
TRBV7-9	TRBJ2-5	CASSLSEGTQYF
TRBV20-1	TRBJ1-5	CSAKPGGGNQPQHF
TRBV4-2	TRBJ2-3	CASSQVEQGMLSDTQYF
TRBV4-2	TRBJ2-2	CASSQDKGQGAGELFF
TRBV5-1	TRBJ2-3	CASRDPTEDTQYF
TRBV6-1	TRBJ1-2	CASNHRTALVYGYTF
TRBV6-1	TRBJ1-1	CASTGQGIQGTEAFF
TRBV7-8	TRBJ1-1	CASSAERNTEAFF
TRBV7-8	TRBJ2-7	CASSPRASGRGREQYF
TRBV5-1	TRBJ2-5	CASRPYMGQETQYF
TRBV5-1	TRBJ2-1	CASSLLGTGGDEQFF
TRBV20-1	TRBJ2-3	CSASDRAAGTDTQYF
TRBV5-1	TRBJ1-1	CASSLEPLQTEAFF
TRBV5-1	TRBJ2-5	CASSLGDADVSETQYF
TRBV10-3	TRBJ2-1	CAISVRGSEQFF
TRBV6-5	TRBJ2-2	CASRLGLNTGELFF
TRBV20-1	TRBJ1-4	CSAQHETNEKLFF
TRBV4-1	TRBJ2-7	CASSQELGISYEQYF
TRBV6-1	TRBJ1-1	CASRPTATDEAFF
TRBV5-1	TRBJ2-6	CASSLTSSGANVLTF
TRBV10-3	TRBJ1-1	CAIRASGPEAFF
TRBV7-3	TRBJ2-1	CASSSTTSAQFF
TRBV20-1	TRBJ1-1	CSVRAGQDTEAFF
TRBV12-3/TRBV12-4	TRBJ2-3	CASSPSGSVADTQYF
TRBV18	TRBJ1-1	CASSPQGNTEAFF
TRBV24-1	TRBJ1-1	CATKGPSKNTEAFF
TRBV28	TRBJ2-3	CASSFPPAGEEVADTQYF
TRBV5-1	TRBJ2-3	CASSFKFGGLLGDTQYF
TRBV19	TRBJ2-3	CASIAGSTDTQYF
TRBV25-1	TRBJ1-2	CASSEGVGGYTF
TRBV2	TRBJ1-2	CASSESRQFYGYTF
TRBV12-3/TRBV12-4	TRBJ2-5	CASSFGQARETQYF
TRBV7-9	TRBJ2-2	CASTTTSGSWSGELFF
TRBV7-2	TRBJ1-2	CASSVGGTGYGYTF
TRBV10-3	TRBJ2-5	CAIREEGTWRETQYF
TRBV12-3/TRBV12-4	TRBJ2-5	CASSPGGSLQTQYF
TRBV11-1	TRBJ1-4	CASSLAGTAEKLFF